Listed below are T cell receptor beta chains from one sample, sequenced in a study of a mutant IDH1 vaccine in newly diagnosed glioma. Their antigens are not known. Assay used: immunoSEQ multiplex PCR; TCRdb lists only in-frame clones, some missing. The sample gives 110,000 or so clones, 90% of which show up once; 0.61% is in the top ten. This sample comprised PBMCs, obtained from a glioma patient whose treatment included an IDH1 peptide vaccine. These receptors were obtained from a woman aged 45-59 years with glioma. CDR3s include the opening cysteine and the closing phenylalanine or tryptophan. D genes are given only for firm matches. Clone size is stated in some rows and not others, as once, few, many or a class when expanded.

clone size,D gene,V gene,J gene,CDR3 DNA,CDR3 protein
-,-,TRBV10-3,TRBJ2-3,TGTGCCATCAGTGACGGCGGAGGGGGTCCAGATACGCAGTATTTT,CAISDGGGGPDTQYF
-,TRBD1,TRBV27,TRBJ2-7,TGTGCCAGCAGAGGGACAGGGAAGCCCTACGAGCAGTACTTC,CASRGTGKPYEQYF
-,-,TRBV4-2,TRBJ2-5,TGTGCCAGCAGCCAAGATCTAGACAGTCAGGAGACCCAGTACTTC,CASSQDLDSQETQYF
-,-,TRBV19,TRBJ2-7,TGTGCCAGTAGTACCGTGGGAGACATCGCCTACGAGCAGTACTTC,CASSTVGDIAYEQYF
-,TRBD2,TRBV5-1,TRBJ2-2,TGCGCCAGCAGCTCACTAGCGGGAGGGAACACCGGGGAGCTGTTTTTT,CASSSLAGGNTGELFF
-,-,TRBV28,TRBJ2-1,TGTGCCAGCAGCCTCCTAAGCGGATTTCTCTACAATGAGCAGTTCTTC,CASSLLSGFLYNEQFF
-,-,TRBV21-1,TRBJ1-3,TGTGCCAGCAGGAAGGGCCTTCCAATGTGGGGAAACACCATATATTTT,CASRKGLPMWGNTIYF
few,-,TRBV11-2,TRBJ1-3,TGTGCCAGCAGCCCCCAGGGTATTGAGTCTGGAAACACCATATATTTT,CASSPQGIESGNTIYF
-,-,TRBV27,TRBJ2-3,TGTGCCAGCAGTTGGGCCTACGGGGGCACAGATACGCAGTATTTT,CASSWAYGGTDTQYF
once,TRBD1,TRBV28,TRBJ2-7,TGTGCCAGCAGCCAAGCCGGACAGGGTAAGGCTTCAGAGCAGTACTTC,CASSQAGQGKASEQYF
-,-,TRBV9,TRBJ2-2,TGTGCCAGCAGCGTAGGTCCAGGGGTCACGGCCGGGGAGCTGTTTTTT,CASSVGPGVTAGELFF
-,-,TRBV27,TRBJ2-7,TGTGCCAGCAGTTTATCGATTAGGGGGGACTACTACGAGCAGTACTTC,CASSLSIRGDYYEQYF
-,TRBD2,TRBV5-4,TRBJ2-2,TGTGCCAGCAGCTTGGCGGGAGGGGCTAACACCGGGGAGCTGTTTTTT,CASSLAGGANTGELFF
-,TRBD2,TRBV6-5,TRBJ2-5,TGTGCCAGCAGTTATCGCGGGAGAGGCCAAGAGACCCAGTACTTC,CASSYRGRGQETQYF
-,-,TRBV5-6,TRBJ2-2,TGTGCCAGCAGCTTCCAAGGGGCGGGGTGGTCCGGGGAGCTGTTTTTT,CASSFQGAGWSGELFF
-,-,TRBV28,TRBJ1-2,TGTGCCAGCAGTTTTAGGTGGAAACGAGAGAATGGCTACACCTTC,CASSFRWKRENGYTF
-,-,TRBV9,TRBJ2-1,TGTGCCAGCAGCCTAGAAAATGAGCAGTTCTTC,CASSLENEQFF
-,-,TRBV6-1,TRBJ1-4,TGTGCCAGCAGAAAACAGGGATCCTATGAAAAACTGTTTTTT,CASRKQGSYEKLFF
-,-,TRBV28,TRBJ1-2,TGTGCCAGCAGTTTCTTCTTTTCTTATAGGGGAGTTGCGGGCTACACCTTC,CASSFFFSYRGVAGYTF
-,-,TRBV19,TRBJ1-4,TGTGCCAGTAGTACCCCTCGGGTCTTTAATGAAAAACTGTTTTTT,CASSTPRVFNEKLFF
-,-,TRBV7-9,TRBJ1-6,TGTGCCAGCAGCTCTATAGGTTATAATTCACCCCTCCACTTT,CASSSIGYNSPLHF
-,-,TRBV18,TRBJ2-2,TGTGCCAGCTCACGAGCCTACACCGGGGAGCTGTTTTTT,CASSRAYTGELFF
-,-,TRBV28,TRBJ1-4,TGTGCCAGCAGTTCCCCAGAGGCGACCAGGCTAACTAACGAAAAACTGTTTTTT,CASSSPEATRLTNEKLFF
-,TRBD1,TRBV30,TRBJ2-2,TGTGCCCTTCCGACAGGGACGAACACCGGGGAGCTGTTTTTT,CALPTGTNTGELFF
-,-,TRBV10-2,TRBJ2-3,TGCGCCACCTTTTTGGATACGCAGTATTTT,CATFLDTQYF
-,-,TRBV6-5,TRBJ1-2,TGTGCCAGCAGATACGGGCCCCTGGCCTCGGCAGACTTC,CASRYGPLASADF
-,-,TRBV28,TRBJ2-7,TGTGCCAGCAAAGGGCAGGAATTTTACGAGCAGTACTTC,CASKGQEFYEQYF
-,-,TRBV28,TRBJ2-1,TGTGCCAGCAGTTCGAGGCCACGGGGGTTGAATGAGCAGTTCTTC,CASSSRPRGLNEQFF